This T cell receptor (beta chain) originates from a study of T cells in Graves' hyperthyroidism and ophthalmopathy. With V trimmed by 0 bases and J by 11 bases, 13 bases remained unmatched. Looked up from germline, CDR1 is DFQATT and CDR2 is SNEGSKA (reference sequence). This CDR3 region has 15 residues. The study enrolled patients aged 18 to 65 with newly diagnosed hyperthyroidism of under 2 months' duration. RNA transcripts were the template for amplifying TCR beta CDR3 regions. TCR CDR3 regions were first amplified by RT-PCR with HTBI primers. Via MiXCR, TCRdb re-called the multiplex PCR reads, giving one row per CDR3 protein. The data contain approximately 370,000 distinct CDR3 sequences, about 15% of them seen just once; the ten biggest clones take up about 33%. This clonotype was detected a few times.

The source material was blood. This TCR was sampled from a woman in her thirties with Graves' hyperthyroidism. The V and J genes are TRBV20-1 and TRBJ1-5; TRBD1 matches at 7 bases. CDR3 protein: CSARDLTGAGRAQHF. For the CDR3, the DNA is TGCAGTGCTAGAGATCTTACAGGGGCCGGGCGGGCCCAGCATTTT.